These 5 T cell receptor beta chains originate from one sample sequenced in a study of blood T cell repertoires in COVID-19. Assay used: immunoSEQ multiplex PCR; TCRdb lists only in-frame clones, some missing. The sample shows 150,000 to 200,000 clones, roughly nine tenths of them seen only once. Sequencing was done on a sample of peripheral blood. These TCRs come from a man in his sixties with acute or convalescent COVID-19.

The chain joins TRBV6-2 or TRBV6-3 to TRBJ1-2; TRBD1 agrees at 7 bases. The trim removed 4 bases at V and 5 bases at J, leaving 4 bases unmatched. From germline, CDR1 is MNHEY and CDR2 SVGEGT. The length of the CDR3 is 13 residues. The CDR3: CASSWTGEYGYTF. The CDR3 coding sequence is TGTGCCAGCAGTTGGACAGGCGAATATGGCTACACCTTC.

V gene TRBV9 combines with J gene TRBJ1-1, with TRBD1 identical over 8 bases. Germline CDR1 reads SGDLS; CDR2 reads YYNGEE. The CDR3 extends over 17 amino acids. V dropped 1 base and J dropped 5; count of bases not matched to a gene: 13. The CDR3 here is CASSVIGQGAVRTEAFF. The CDR3 bases are TGTGCCAGCAGCGTAATTGGTCAGGGGGCAGTACGTACTGAAGCTTTCTTT.

The rearrangement joins TRBV19 to TRBJ2-5; the D gene is possibly TRBD1 (5 bases). Germline V gene data show CDR1 as LNHDA and CDR2 as SQIVND (reference sequence). This CDR3 contains 14 residues. V was trimmed by 4 bases and J by 2 bases, leaving 11 bases between them. CDR3 amino acids: CASSRRQSQETQYF. CDR3 DNA sequence: TGTGCCAGTAGTAGAAGACAGTCACAAGAGACCCAGTACTTC.

The chain couples TRBV7-2 to TRBJ1-2; 8 nucleotides align to TRBD1. The J segment lost 2 bases and the V segment lost 4 bases, leaving 6 bases of the junction unmatched. This CDR3 comprises 15 residues. Germline V gene lookup returns CDR1 SGHTA and CDR2 FQGNSA. The CDR3 region is CASSYLDRVNYGYTF. The CDR3 DNA reads TGTGCCAGCAGCTATTTGGACAGGGTAAACTATGGCTACACCTTC.

This chain joins TRBV7-2 and TRBJ1-1, with TRBD1 matching over 9 bases. From germline, CDR1 is SGHTA and CDR2 FQGNSA. The V and J ends lost 6 bases and 8 bases, in that order; junction bases with no gene match: 13. This CDR3 has 15 amino acids. The CDR3 DNA reads TGTGCCAGCAGTACAGGGGGCCTAATGGGGTTAGAAGCTTTCTTT. Protein product: CASSTGGLMGLEAFF.